This note documents a single T cell receptor (beta chain) sequence. The data were obtained in a study of technical replicates of blood from a handful of donors. V gave up 5 bases and J gave up 7 bases; unmatched junction bases: 11. The germline CDR1 and CDR2 sequences are SEHNR and FQNEAQ (reference sequence). This CDR3 contains 16 residues. The data were produced by immunoSEQ multiplex PCR, yet TCRdb's version contains in-frame clones alone and is incomplete. The table has around 70,000 clones, almost 98% seen once. The receptor's source is a human donor in good health. This chain links TRBV7-9 with TRBJ2-2; 9 nucleotides match TRBD2. What was sequenced was T cells isolated from PBMCs. The CDR3 is CASSPGRGGASGELFF. The CDR3 region has the DNA TGTGCCAGCAGCCCGGGTCGCGGGGGGGCGAGCGGGGAGCTGTTTTTT.